This record covers a single T cell receptor (beta chain). This clonotype came up a few times. Its antigen specificity is not known. No much larger clone is present one base from it, and per-base qualities are unavailable. This sample is part of a study of CD8 T cells in ankylosing spondylitis (dated by TCRdb to 2015 to 2018). The study in broad terms: To find TCR variants linked to disease, the study profiled T cell receptor beta repertoires in ankylosing spondylitis patients and healthy donors. Samples of peripheral blood were taken, and for ankylosing spondylitis patients, synovial fluid was collected as well. In total, the full study cohort was made up of roughly 110 healthy donors and approximately 27 ankylosing spondylitis patients.

What the authors observed across the whole study: A TCR beta motif of several highly homologous amino acid variants appeared characteristic of blood from ankylosing spondylitis patients. Significant enrichment of the disease-linked clones was reported in matched synovial fluid samples from ankylosing spondylitis patients. Some motif variants had previously been reported in the synovial fluid and blood of reactive arthritis patients, which suggests shared mechanisms of disease initiation. The disease-linked clones showed a CD8+ phenotype and occurred at relatively low frequencies in peripheral blood.

Sequencing took place on an Illumina HiSeq 2500. Quantitative 5'-RACE with molecular barcodes was used to prepare TCR beta libraries. In the source study's methods: A new computational method, built on a probabilistic model of VDJ rearrangement, was used to identify disease-linked TCR variants. The public sequencing data were trimmed at Q25 with fastp and processed into clonotypes with MiXCR by TCRdb, which kept only in-frame beta chains. Each entry is one CDR3 protein sequence, shown with its most common DNA and genes. These V and J calls originate from TCRdb's pipeline instead of the authors' own analysis. Here the sample has about 450,000 distinct CDR3 sequences; 25% to 30% occur a single time. Over 0.8% of the sample is held by the ten biggest clonotypes. Including the terminal cysteine and phenylalanine, the CDR3 comprises 14 residues. The retained sequence is limited to the CDR3, 42 bases, with the frame set at the first base. V lost 7 bases and J lost 4 bases; the stretch between them is 16 bases long. As encoded in the germline V gene, CDR1 is MNHNS while CDR2 is SASEGT.

The sequenced material came from blood, either unsorted or a sorted T cell fraction (not recorded which). The V gene is TRBV6-1 and the J gene is TRBJ1-1; perhaps TRBD1 is the D gene, with 5 bases matching. This receptor was identified in a male donor with ankylosing spondylitis. The CDR3 region has the sequence CASTSSAGTTEAFF. The DNA reads TGTGCCAGCACCTCCTCGGCAGGGACCACTGAAGCTTTCTTT.